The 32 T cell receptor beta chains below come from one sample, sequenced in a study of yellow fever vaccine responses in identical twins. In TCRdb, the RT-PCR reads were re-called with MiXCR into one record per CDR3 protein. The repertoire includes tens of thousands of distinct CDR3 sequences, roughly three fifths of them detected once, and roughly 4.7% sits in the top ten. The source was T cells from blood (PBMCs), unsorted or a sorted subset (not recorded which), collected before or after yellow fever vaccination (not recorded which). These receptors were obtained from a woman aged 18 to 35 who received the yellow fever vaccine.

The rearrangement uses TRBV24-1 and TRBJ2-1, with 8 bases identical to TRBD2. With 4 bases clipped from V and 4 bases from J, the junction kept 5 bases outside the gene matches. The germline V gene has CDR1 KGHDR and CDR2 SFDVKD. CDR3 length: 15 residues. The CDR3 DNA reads TGTGCCACCAGTGACACTAGCGGAAAGTACAATGAGCAGTTCTTC. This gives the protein CATSDTSGKYNEQFF.

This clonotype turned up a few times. The chain's CDR3 is CSLTSGDHGTQYF. CDR3 nucleotide sequence: TGCAGCCTCACTAGCGGGGATCACGGGACCCAGTACTTC. The chain recombines TRBV29-1 with TRBJ2-5, with 10 nucleotides matching TRBD2. This CDR3 comprises 13 residues. CDR1 is SQVTM, CDR2 ANQGSEA, per germline. J gave up 7 bases and V 8 bases, and 10 bases lay outside the gene matches.

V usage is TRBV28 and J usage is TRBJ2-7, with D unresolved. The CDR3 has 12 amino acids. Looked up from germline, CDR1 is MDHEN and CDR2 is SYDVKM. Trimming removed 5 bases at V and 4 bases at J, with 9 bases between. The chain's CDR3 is CASSGQRYEQYF. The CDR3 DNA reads TGTGCCAGCAGTGGCCAGAGATACGAGCAGTACTTC.

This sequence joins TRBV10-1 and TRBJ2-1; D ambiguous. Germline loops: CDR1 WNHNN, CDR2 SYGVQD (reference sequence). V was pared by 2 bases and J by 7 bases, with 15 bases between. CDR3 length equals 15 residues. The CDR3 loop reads CASSEPHLGENEQFF. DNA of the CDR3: TGCGCCAGCAGTGAGCCCCATTTGGGCGAGAATGAGCAGTTCTTC.

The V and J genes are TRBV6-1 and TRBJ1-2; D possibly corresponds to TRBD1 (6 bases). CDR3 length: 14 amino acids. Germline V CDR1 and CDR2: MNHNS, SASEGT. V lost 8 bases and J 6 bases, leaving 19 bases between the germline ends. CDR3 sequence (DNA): TGTGCCAGCGGGGGGACACCGTTCACTAATGGCTACACCTTC. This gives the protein CASGGTPFTNGYTF.

CDR3 residues: CASSLEGQGTYNEQFF. In DNA, the CDR3 is TGCGCCAGCAGCTTGGAGGGACAGGGCACCTACAATGAGCAGTTCTTC. The chain carries TRBV5-1 and TRBJ2-1; TRBD1 matches at 9 bases. This CDR3 region has 16 residues. V was clipped by 0 bases and J by 2 bases; unmatched bases: 3. The V gene's germline CDR1 is SGHRS and CDR2 YFSETQ.

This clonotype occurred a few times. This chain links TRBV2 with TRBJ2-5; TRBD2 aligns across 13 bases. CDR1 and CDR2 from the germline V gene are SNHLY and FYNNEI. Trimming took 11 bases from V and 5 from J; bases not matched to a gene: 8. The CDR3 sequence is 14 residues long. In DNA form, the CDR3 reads TGTGCCGGCCGAACTAGCGGGAGGGTGGAGACCCAGTACTTC. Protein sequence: CAGRTSGRVETQYF.

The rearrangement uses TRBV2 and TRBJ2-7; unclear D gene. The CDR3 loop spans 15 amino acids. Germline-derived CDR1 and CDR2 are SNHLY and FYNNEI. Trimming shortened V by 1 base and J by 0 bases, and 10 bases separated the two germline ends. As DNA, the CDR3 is TGTGCCAGCAGTGAAGATGGCGGAAGCTCCTACGAGCAGTACTTC. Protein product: CASSEDGGSSYEQYF.

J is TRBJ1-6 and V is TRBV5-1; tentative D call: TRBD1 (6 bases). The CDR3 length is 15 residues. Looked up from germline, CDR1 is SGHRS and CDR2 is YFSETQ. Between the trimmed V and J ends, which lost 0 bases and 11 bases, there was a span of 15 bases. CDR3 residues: CASSLDGAPGAPLHF. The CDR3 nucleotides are TGCGCCAGCAGCTTGGATGGTGCCCCAGGGGCACCCCTCCACTTT.

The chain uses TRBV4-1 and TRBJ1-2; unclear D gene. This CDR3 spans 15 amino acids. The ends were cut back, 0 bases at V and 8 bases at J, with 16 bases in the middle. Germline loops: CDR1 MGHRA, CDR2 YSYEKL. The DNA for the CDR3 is TGCGCCAGCAGCCAAGATTTTGGGGATTCGTACGGCTACACCTTC. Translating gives CASSQDFGDSYGYTF.

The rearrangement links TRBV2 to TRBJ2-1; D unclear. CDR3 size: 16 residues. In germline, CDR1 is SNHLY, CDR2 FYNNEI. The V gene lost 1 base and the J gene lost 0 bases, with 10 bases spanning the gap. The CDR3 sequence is CASSEEVGFSYNEQFF. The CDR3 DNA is TGTGCCAGCAGTGAAGAGGTGGGCTTCTCCTACAATGAGCAGTTCTTC. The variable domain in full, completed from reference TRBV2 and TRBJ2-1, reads EPEVTQTPSHQVTQMGQEVILRCVPISNHLYFYWYRQILGQKVEFLVSFYNNEISEKSEIFDDQFSVERPDGSNFTLKIRSTKLEDSAMYFCASSEEVGFSYNEQFFGPGTRLTVL.

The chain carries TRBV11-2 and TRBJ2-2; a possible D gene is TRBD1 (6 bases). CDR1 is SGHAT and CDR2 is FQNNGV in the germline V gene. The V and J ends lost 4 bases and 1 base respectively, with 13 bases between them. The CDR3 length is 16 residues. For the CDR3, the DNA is TGTGCCAGCAGCTCGGCCGGGACACAGAACACCGGGGAGCTGTTTTTT. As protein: CASSSAGTQNTGELFF.

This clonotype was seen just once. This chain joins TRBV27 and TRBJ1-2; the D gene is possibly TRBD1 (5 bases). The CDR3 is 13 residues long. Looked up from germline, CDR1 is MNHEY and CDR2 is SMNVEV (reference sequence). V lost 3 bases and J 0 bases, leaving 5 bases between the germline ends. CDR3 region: CASSLGANYGYTF. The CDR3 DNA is TGTGCCAGCAGTTTGGGGGCTAACTATGGCTACACCTTC.

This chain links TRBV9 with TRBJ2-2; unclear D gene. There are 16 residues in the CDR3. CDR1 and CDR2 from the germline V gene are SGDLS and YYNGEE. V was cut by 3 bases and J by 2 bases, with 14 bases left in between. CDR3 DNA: TGTGCCAGCAGCGGAAGAGTGGGGTTCAACACCGGGGAGCTGTTTTTT. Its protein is CASSGRVGFNTGELFF.

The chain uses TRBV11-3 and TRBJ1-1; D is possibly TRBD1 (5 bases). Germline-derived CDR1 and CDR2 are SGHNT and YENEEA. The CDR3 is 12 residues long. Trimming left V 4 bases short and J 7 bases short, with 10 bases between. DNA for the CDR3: TGTGCCAGCAGCTCAGTGGGGGGTGAAGCTTTCTTT. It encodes CASSSVGGEAFF.

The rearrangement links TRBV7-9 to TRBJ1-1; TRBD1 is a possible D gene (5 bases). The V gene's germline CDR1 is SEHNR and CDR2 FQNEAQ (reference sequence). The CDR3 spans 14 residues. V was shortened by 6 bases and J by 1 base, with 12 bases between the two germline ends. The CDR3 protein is CASSMQGGNTEAFF. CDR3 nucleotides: TGTGCCAGCAGTATGCAGGGTGGGAACACTGAAGCTTTCTTT.

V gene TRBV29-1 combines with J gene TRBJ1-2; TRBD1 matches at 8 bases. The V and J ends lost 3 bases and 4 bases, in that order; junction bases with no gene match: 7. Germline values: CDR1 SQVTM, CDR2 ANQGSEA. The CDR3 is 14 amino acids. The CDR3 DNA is TGCAGCGTTGATGTTGGGGACAGGCCCTATGGCTACACCTTC. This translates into CSVDVGDRPYGYTF.

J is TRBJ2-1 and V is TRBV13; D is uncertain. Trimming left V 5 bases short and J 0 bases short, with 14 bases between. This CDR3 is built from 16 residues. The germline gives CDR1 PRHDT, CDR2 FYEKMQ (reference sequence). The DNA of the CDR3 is TGTGCCAGCAGCCCCTCCGAGACCAGCTCCTACAATGAGCAGTTCTTC. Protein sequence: CASSPSETSSYNEQFF. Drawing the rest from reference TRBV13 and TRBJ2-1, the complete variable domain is AAGVIQSPRHLIKEKRETATLKCYPIPRHDTVYWYQQGPGQDPQFLISFYEKMQSDKGSIPDRFSAQQFSDYHSELNMSSLELGDSALYFCASSPSETSSYNEQFFGPGTRLTVL.

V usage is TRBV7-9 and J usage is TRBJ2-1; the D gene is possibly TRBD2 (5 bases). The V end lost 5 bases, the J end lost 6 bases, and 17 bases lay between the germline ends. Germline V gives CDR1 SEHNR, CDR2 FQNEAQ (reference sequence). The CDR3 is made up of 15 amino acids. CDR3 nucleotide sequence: TGTGCCAGCAGCCTAGACGGGAAAAGTAGCAATGAGCAGTTCTTC. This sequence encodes CASSLDGKSSNEQFF. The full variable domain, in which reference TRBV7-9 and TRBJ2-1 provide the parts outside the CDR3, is DTGVSQNPRHKITKRGQNVTFRCDPISEHNRLYWYRQTLGQGPEFLTYFQNEAQLEKSRLLSDRFSAERPKGSFSTLEIQRTEQGDSAMYLCASSLDGKSSNEQFFGPGTRLTVL.

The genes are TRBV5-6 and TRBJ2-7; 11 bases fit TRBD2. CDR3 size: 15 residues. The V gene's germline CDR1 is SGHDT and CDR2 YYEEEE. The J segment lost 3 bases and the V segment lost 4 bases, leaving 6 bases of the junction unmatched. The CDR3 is CASSGGLAGLYEQYF. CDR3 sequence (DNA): TGTGCCAGCAGCGGCGGACTAGCGGGCCTCTACGAGCAGTACTTC.

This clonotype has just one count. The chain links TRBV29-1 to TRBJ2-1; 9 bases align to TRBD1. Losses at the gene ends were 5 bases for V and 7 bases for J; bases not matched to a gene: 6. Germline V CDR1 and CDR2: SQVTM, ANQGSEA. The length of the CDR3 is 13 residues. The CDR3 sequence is CSVPRQGGNEQFF. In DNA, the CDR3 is TGCAGCGTTCCTAGACAGGGGGGGAATGAGCAGTTCTTC.

CDR3 region: CASSRPGTDTQYF. CDR3 sequence (DNA): TGTGCCAGCAGCAGACCAGGAACAGATACGCAGTATTTT. The chain couples TRBV7-2 to TRBJ2-3; D remains ambiguous. Germline CDR1 SGHTA, CDR2 FQGNSA. Deletions cut 5 bases from V and 3 bases from J, with 9 bases between. CDR3 length equals 13 residues.

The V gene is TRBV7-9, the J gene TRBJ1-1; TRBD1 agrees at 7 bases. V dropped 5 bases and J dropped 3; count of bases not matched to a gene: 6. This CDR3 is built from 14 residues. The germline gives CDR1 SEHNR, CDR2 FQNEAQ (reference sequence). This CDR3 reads CASSIGTAHTEAFF. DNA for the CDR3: TGTGCCAGCAGCATCGGGACAGCCCACACTGAAGCTTTCTTT.

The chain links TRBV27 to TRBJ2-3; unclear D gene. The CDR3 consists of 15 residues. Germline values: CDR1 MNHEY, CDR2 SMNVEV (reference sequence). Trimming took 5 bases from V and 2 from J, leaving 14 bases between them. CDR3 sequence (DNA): TGTGCCAGCAGTCTCCGGGCAAGACCCACAGATACGCAGTATTTT. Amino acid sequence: CASSLRARPTDTQYF.

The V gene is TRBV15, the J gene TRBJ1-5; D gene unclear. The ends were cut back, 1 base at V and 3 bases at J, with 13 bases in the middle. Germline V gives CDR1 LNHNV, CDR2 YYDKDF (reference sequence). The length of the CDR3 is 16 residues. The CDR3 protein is CATSRGVVESNQPQHF. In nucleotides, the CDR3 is TGTGCCACCAGCAGAGGGGTGGTGGAGTCCAATCAGCCCCAGCATTTT.

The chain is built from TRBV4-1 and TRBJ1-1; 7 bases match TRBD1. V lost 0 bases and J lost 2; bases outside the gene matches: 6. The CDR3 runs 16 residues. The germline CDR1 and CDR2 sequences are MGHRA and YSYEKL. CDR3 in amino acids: CASSQDGRTGNTEAFF. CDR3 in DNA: TGCGCCAGCAGCCAAGATGGCCGGACAGGCAACACTGAAGCTTTCTTT.

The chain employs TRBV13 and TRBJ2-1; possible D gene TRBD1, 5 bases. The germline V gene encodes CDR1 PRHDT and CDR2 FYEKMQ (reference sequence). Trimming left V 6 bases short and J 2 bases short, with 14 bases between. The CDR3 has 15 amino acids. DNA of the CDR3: TGTGCCAGCAGTAGAATGAAAGGGGCCTACAATGAGCAGTTCTTC. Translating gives CASSRMKGAYNEQFF.

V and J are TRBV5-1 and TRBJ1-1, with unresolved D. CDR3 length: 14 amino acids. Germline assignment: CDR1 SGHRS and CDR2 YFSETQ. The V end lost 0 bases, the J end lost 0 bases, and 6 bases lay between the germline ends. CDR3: CASSLGHMNTEAFF. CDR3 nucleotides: TGCGCCAGCAGCTTGGGACACATGAACACTGAAGCTTTCTTT.

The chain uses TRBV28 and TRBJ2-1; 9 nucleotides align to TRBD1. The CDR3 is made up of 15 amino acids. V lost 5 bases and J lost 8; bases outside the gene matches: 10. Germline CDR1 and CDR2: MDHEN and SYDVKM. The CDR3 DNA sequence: TGTGCCAGCAGTCCGGGACAGGGAAATTATGATGAGCAGTTCTTC. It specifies CASSPGQGNYDEQFF.

CDR3 sequence (DNA): TGTGCCAGCAGTTCCCTCCGGGAGCAGTACTTC. Its protein is CASSSLREQYF. V and J are TRBV28 and TRBJ2-7, with unresolved D. Germline CDR1 MDHEN, CDR2 SYDVKM. The CDR3 extends over 11 amino acids. The V end was cut by 4 bases, the J end by 7 bases, with 8 bases between.

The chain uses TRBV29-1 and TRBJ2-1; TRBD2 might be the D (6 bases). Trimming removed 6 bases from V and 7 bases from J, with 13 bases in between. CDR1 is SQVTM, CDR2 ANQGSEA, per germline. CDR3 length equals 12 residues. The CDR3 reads CSVGPSVNEQFF. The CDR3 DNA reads TGCAGCGTCGGCCCTAGCGTGAATGAGCAGTTCTTC.

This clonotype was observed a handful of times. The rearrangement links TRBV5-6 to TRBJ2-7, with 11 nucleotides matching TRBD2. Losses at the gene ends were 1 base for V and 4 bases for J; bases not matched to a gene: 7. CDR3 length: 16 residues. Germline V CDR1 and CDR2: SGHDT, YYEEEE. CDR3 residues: CASSLPLAGGRYEQYV. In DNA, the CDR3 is TGTGCCAGCAGCTTGCCTCTAGCGGGGGGCAGATACGAGCAGTACGTC.